The 3 T cell receptor beta chains reported below all come from one sample, sequenced in a study of T cells in Graves' hyperthyroidism and ophthalmopathy (dated by TCRdb to the late 2010s). The method was multiplex PCR. Sequencing was performed on an Illumina HiSeq 2000. The TCR beta CDR3 regions were amplified from the RNA transcripts. The first round of RT-PCR for the TCR CDR3 was performed with the HTBI primer set and the Qiagen OneStep RT-PCR kit. TCRdb applied fastp at Q25 and MiXCR to the public reads, then kept only in-frame beta chains. One record per CDR3 amino acid sequence lists the most common genes and DNA. For this sample there are 660,000 or so distinct CDR3 sequences; around 20% appear just once. The ten largest clones take up around a third of the sample. Sequencing was done on a sample of blood. These receptors all stem from a young man with Graves' ophthalmopathy.

This clonotype turned up a few times. This chain joins TRBV9 and TRBJ1-2; D is unclear. The CDR3 has 14 amino acids. The germline V gene has CDR1 SGDLS and CDR2 YYNGEE. Between the trimmed V and J ends, which lost 0 bases and 7 bases, there was a span of 13 bases. The CDR3 sequence is CASSVEVRSSGYTF. CDR3 in DNA: TGTGCCAGCAGCGTAGAGGTCAGATCCTCTGGCTACACCTTC. The whole variable domain, remainder taken from reference TRBV9 and TRBJ1-2, is DSGVTQTPKHLITATGQRVTLRCSPRSGDLSVYWYQQSLDQGLQFLIQYYNGEERAKGNILERFSAQQFPDLHSELNLSSLELGDSALYFCASSVEVRSSGYTFGSGTRLTVV.

This clonotype was observed many times. The chain carries TRBV27 and TRBJ2-7; 8 bases fit TRBD1. V lost 2 bases, J lost 2 bases, and 5 bases stayed unmatched. The CDR3 extends over 15 amino acids. Looked up from germline, CDR1 is MNHEY and CDR2 is SMNVEV (reference sequence). The CDR3 region is CASSLGTGDTYEQYF. CDR3 sequence (DNA): TGTGCCAGCAGTTTAGGGACAGGCGACACCTACGAGCAGTACTTC.

This clonotype has a count of ten or more. The chain uses TRBV2 and TRBJ2-2; TRBD2 might be the D (5 bases). Germline CDR1 is SNHLY and CDR2 is FYNNEI. The CDR3 sequence is 13 residues long. The germline V and J ends were trimmed by 6 bases and 6 bases, with 11 bases remaining between them. CDR3 DNA sequence: TGTGCCAGCAGCAGATGGGGAGCCGGGGAGCTGTTTTTT. Translation: CASSRWGAGELFF.